This TCR beta chain was documented in a study of blood T cell repertoires in COVID-19 (TCRdb year 2020). Background for the entire study: Samples covering the acute and convalescent phases of COVID-19 were provided by collaborators in the United States, Italy and Spain. Where available, HLA class I and class II types were taken from metadata supplied by the sample provider and were not determined by assay-based typing. Sample metadata almost always included a de-identified subject ID, COVID-19 status, age in years and sex. Deeply sampled blood TCRbeta repertoires from subjects exposed to, actively infected with, or recovered from COVID-19 were included in the dataset. The material from the prospective study consisted of cDNA or gDNA derived from T cells, B-cell-depleted T cells, or PBMCs. The repertoires were released in a freely available public database meant as a resource for research on the immune response to SARS-CoV-2. Samples came from the ongoing ImmuneRACE study (first 160 participants) plus 1,254 subjects from 6 global collaborators.

As concerns this clone: Its antigen is unknown. No much larger clonotype is one base removed from it; base qualities were not supplied.

Relative to germline, V is 1 base shorter and J is 2 bases shorter, with 9 bases between their ends. The germline V gene encodes CDR1 KGHSH and CDR2 LQKENI. Including the terminal cysteine and phenylalanine, the CDR3 comprises 14 residues. Only the CDR3 DNA is retained, 42 bases long and in frame from the first base. The immunoSEQ Assay, a bias-controlled multiplex PCR, was used to amplify TCRbeta CDR3 regions from genomic DNA. Turning to the authors' computational methods: Nucleated cell counts per sample were estimated from amplification of reference gene primers within the assay. Sequence reads were collapsed and filtered to measure the absolute abundance of every unique TCRbeta CDR3 rearrangement. For each sample, productive Simpson clonality was calculated by taking the square root of Simpson's diversity index across productive rearrangements. TCRdb's version of the immuneACCESS table is confined to in-frame rearrangements and falls short of the full clone set. An unresolved V gene accounts for under half of the shortfall where checked; the remainder is of unknown origin. V and J calls and clone size are copied from that table; D and trimming were computed from the DNA. For this sample the table gives some 200,000 clones, of which roughly 92% were detected only once. Roughly 0.76% of the sample belongs to the ten largest clones.

One collaborating source in Seattle enrolled patients while the patients were actively infected and followed the patients over time throughout the course of disease. Collaborating institutions collected whole blood in K2EDTA tubes following their own protocols. For TCRbeta analysis, collaborator samples were shipped as frozen whole blood, as isolated PBMCs, or as DNA extracted from either sample type. The paper's findings and limits, for the study overall: Clinical and demographic metadata were provided uncurated, with the amount varying by source and participant.

The TCR originated in a man younger than 45 with COVID-19, enrolled during active disease. The sequenced sample consisted of peripheral blood. This chain is built from TRBV18 and TRBJ2-7; a tentative D match to TRBD1 spans 5 bases. The DNA is TGTGCCAGCTCACCACAGGGGATCGCCTACGAGCAGTACTTC. The resulting protein is CASSPQGIAYEQYF.